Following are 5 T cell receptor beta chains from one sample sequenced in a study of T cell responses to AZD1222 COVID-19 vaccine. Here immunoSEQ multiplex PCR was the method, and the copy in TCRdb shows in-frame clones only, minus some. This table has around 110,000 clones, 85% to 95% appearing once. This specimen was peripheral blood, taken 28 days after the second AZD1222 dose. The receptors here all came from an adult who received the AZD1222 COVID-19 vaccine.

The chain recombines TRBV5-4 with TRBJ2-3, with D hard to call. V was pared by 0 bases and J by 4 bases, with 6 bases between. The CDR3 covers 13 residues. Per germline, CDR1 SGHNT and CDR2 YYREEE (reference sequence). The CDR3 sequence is CASSLGVPDTQYF. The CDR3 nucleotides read TGTGCCAGCAGCTTGGGAGTCCCAGATACGCAGTATTTT.

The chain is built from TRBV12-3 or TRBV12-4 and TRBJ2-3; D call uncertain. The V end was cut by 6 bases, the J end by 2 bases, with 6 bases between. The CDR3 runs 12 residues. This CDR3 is CASRAHTDTQYF. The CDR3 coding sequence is TGTGCCAGCAGGGCCCACACAGATACGCAGTATTTT.

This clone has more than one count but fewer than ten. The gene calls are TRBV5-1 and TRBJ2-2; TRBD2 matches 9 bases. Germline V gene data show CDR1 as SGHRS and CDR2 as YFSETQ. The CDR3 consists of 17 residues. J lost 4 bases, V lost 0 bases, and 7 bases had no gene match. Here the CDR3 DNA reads TGCGCCAGCAGCTTGGAGAGGCGGGAGGGCGGCACCGGGGAGCTGTTTTTT. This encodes CASSLERREGGTGELFF.

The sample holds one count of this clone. As DNA, the CDR3 is TGTGCCAGCAGTTTCAGGCCCCTCGGCTCCTATAATTCACCCCTCCACTTT. This gives the protein CASSFRPLGSYNSPLHF. V usage is TRBV28 and J usage is TRBJ1-6; D not certain. The V end lost 3 bases, the J end lost 0 bases, and 12 bases lay between the germline ends. Germline V lookup: CDR1 MDHEN, CDR2 SYDVKM. The CDR3 totals 17 residues.

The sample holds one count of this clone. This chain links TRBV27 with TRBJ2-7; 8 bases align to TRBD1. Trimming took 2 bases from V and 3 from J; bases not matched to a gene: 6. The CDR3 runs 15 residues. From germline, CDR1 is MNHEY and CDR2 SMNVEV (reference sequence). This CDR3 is CASSLGQGALYEQYF. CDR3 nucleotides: TGTGCCAGCAGTTTAGGGCAGGGGGCCCTCTACGAGCAGTACTTC.